These 29 T cell receptor beta chains were sequenced from one sample in a study of neurological immune-mediated disorders (dated by TCRdb to between 2017 and 2020). The library was obtained by 5' RACE. Data came from an Illumina HiSeq 2500. Using fastp trimming at Q25 and MiXCR clonotype assembly, TCRdb reanalyzed the public sequencing data and kept in-frame beta chains. Rows with a matching CDR3 protein are joined into one entry that keeps the most common DNA and genes. The sample yields about 59,000 distinct CDR3 sequences; about 13% were counted once. The top ten constitute about 10% of the sample. Sequences were obtained from PBMCs. These receptor sequences come from a woman aged 55-70 years with HTLV-1-associated myelopathy (HAM/TSP).

This chain joins TRBV6-1 and TRBJ2-2; TRBD1 agrees at 9 bases. Trimming removed 4 bases from V and 6 bases from J; junction bases left unmatched: 0. The CDR3 is made up of 13 amino acids. Germline V gene sequence: CDR1 MNHNS, CDR2 SASEGT. The CDR3 reads CASSGQGAGELFF. CDR3 in DNA: TGTGCCAGCAGTGGACAGGGGGCCGGGGAGCTGTTTTTT.

This clonotype was recorded at least ten times. This sequence joins TRBV7-6 and TRBJ2-5; a possible D gene is TRBD1 (6 bases). Germline CDR1 is SGHVS and CDR2 is FNYEAQ. CDR3 length: 13 amino acids. V shed 4 bases and J shed 5 bases, with 11 bases lying between them. CDR3 in DNA: TGTGCCAGCAGCTATACAGGGTGGGAGACCCAGTACTTC. This sequence encodes CASSYTGWETQYF.

This clonotype was seen repeatedly, ten times or more. The chain combines TRBV20-1 with TRBJ2-2; D may be TRBD2 (5 bases). Between the trimmed V and J ends, which lost 3 bases and 4 bases, there was a span of 9 bases. CDR1 and CDR2 (germline): DFQATT, SNEGSKA (reference sequence). This CDR3 spans 13 amino acids. The CDR3 region is CSARIGGTGELFF. CDR3 nucleotide sequence: TGCAGTGCTAGGATAGGAGGCACCGGGGAGCTGTTTTTT.

The sample holds a few counts of this clonotype. V and J are TRBV10-3 and TRBJ1-5; D is undetermined. The V gene lost 8 bases and the J gene lost 3 bases, with 11 bases spanning the gap. The CDR3 totals 13 residues. Germline CDR1 is ENHRY and CDR2 is SYGVKD. CDR3 loop: CAISGGNNQPQHF. CDR3 in DNA: TGTGCCATCTCCGGAGGGAACAATCAGCCCCAGCATTTT.

This clonotype was counted at least ten times. The rearrangement joins TRBV5-4 to TRBJ2-1, with TRBD2 matching 11 bases. The CDR3 length is 16 residues. V shed 0 bases, J shed 10 bases, and the junction held 9 bases outside the gene matches. The germline V gene encodes CDR1 SGHNT and CDR2 YYREEE (reference sequence). The CDR3 loop is CASSLVGLAGGGEQFF. The CDR3 DNA reads TGTGCCAGCAGCTTGGTAGGCCTAGCGGGAGGCGGCGAGCAGTTCTTC. Full variable domain (missing parts from reference TRBV5-4 and TRBJ2-1): ETGVTQSPTHLIKTRGQQVTLRCSSQSGHNTVSWYQQALGQGPQFIFQYYREEENGRGNFPPRFSGLQFPNYSSELNVNALELDDSALYLCASSLVGLAGGGEQFFGPGTRLTVL.

The gene calls are TRBV5-1 and TRBJ2-5, with TRBD2 identical over 8 bases. The CDR3 runs 14 residues. Germline trimming cut 4 bases from V and 7 bases from J; bases unmatched to any gene: 9. Germline-derived CDR1 and CDR2 are SGHRS and YFSETQ. CDR3 bases: TGCGCCAGCAGCGGGGAAGCGGGAGCCCCGACCCAGTACTTC. Protein: CASSGEAGAPTQYF.

Ten or more counts support this clonotype. The rearrangement uses TRBV20-1 and TRBJ1-2; 11 positions match TRBD1. CDR1 is DFQATT, CDR2 SNEGSKA, per germline (reference sequence). V lost 5 bases, J lost 4 bases, and 6 bases stayed unmatched. The CDR3 extends over 14 amino acids. CDR3 DNA: TGCAGTGCTCTCCCCGGGACAGGGGGCTATGGCTACACCTTC. This encodes CSALPGTGGYGYTF.

In its sample, this clonotype was seen many times. The V call is TRBV20-1, the J call TRBJ1-1, with D hard to call. V gave up 6 bases and J gave up 8 bases, with 16 bases separating them. This CDR3 spans 12 amino acids. Looked up from germline, CDR1 is DFQATT and CDR2 is SNEGSKA (reference sequence). The CDR3 sequence: CSAIQSTTEAFF. The CDR3 region has the DNA TGCAGTGCCATACAAAGTACAACCGAAGCTTTCTTT.

This clonotype was observed at least ten times. The CDR3: CASSLTRLAGAFNEQFF. The CDR3 DNA reads TGTGCCAGCAGTTTAACCCGACTAGCGGGAGCCTTTAATGAGCAGTTCTTC. The chain couples TRBV28 to TRBJ2-1; 12 bases are shared with TRBD2. The CDR3 is made up of 17 amino acids. Per the germline V gene, CDR1 is MDHEN and CDR2 is SYDVKM. The V segment lost 2 bases and the J segment 7 bases; nucleotides outside the gene matches: 9.

This clonotype was recorded at least ten times. V usage is TRBV5-1 and J usage is TRBJ1-1; 9 nucleotides align to TRBD1. The junction had 6 bases not matched to a gene; V was cut back by 5 bases and J by 1 base. CDR1 and CDR2 from the germline V gene are SGHRS and YFSETQ. This CDR3 contains 15 residues. CDR3 sequence (DNA): TGCGCCAGCAGTCAGAAGGGACAGGGGAACACTGAAGCTTTCTTT. It encodes CASSQKGQGNTEAFF. The full variable domain, completed using reference TRBV5-1 and TRBJ1-1, is KAGVTQTPRYLIKTRGQQVTLSCSPISGHRSVSWYQQTPGQGLQFLFEYFSETQRNKGNFPGRFSGRQFSNSRSEMNVSTLELGDSALYLCASSQKGQGNTEAFFGQGTRLTVV.

This clonotype was picked up many times. CDR3 bases: TGCAGTGCTAGGTTTCTGGATGAGCAGTTCTTC. Encoded protein: CSARFLDEQFF. The chain combines TRBV20-1 with TRBJ2-1, with unresolved D. The CDR3 runs to 11 residues. The germline V gene encodes CDR1 DFQATT and CDR2 SNEGSKA (reference sequence). V lost 3 bases to trimming and J lost 8 bases, with 8 bases between them.

This clonotype was recorded many times. The chain couples TRBV28 to TRBJ2-1; 12 bases fit TRBD2. Per the germline V gene, CDR1 is MDHEN and CDR2 is SYDVKM. J gave up 5 bases and V 6 bases, and 8 bases lay outside the gene matches. The CDR3 contains 16 residues. For the CDR3, the DNA is TGTGCCAGCAGCCTCGAGACTAGCGGGAGAGACAATGAGCAGTTCTTC. Amino acid sequence: CASSLETSGRDNEQFF. The full variable domain, its missing parts supplied by reference TRBV28 and TRBJ2-1, is DVKVTQSSRYLVKRTGEKVFLECVQDMDHENMFWYRQDPGLGLRLIYFSYDVKMKEKGDIPEGYSVSREKKERFSLILESASTNQTSMYLCASSLETSGRDNEQFFGPGTRLTVL.

This clonotype was counted many times. V usage is TRBV10-3 and J usage is TRBJ2-3; 10 bases match TRBD2. Germline V gene sequence: CDR1 ENHRY, CDR2 SYGVKD. This CDR3 has 16 amino acids. After removal of 0 bases from V and 3 bases from J, the junction contained 3 bases not matched to a gene. The chain's CDR3 is CAISESLAGATDTQYF. CDR3 nucleotides: TGTGCCATCAGTGAGTCGCTAGCGGGAGCGACAGATACGCAGTATTTT.

V is TRBV7-9 and J is TRBJ2-7; D possibly matches TRBD1 or TRBD2 (5 bases each). In germline, CDR1 is SEHNR, CDR2 FQNEAQ (reference sequence). This CDR3 has 13 residues. The V end lost 2 bases, the J end lost 6 bases, and 11 bases lay between the germline ends. The CDR3 loop is CASSLSEGFEQYV. The CDR3 region has the DNA TGTGCCAGCAGCTTATCTGAGGGGTTCGAGCAGTACGTC.

This clonotype has at least ten counts. The chain couples TRBV5-1 to TRBJ2-7; a possible D gene is TRBD2 (6 bases). V was clipped by 0 bases and J by 7 bases, with 17 bases between them. The CDR3 has 15 residues. The germline V gene encodes CDR1 SGHRS and CDR2 YFSETQ. CDR3 loop: CASSLDASLGGEQYF. CDR3 coding DNA: TGCGCCAGCAGCTTGGACGCTAGTTTGGGAGGAGAGCAGTACTTC.

The sample holds many counts of this clonotype. J is TRBJ2-3 and V is TRBV12-3 or TRBV12-4; TRBD2 matches 7 bases. Losses at the gene ends were 0 bases for V and 1 base for J; bases not matched to a gene: 4. CDR3 size: 16 residues. CDR3 amino acids: CASSLAGGPGTDTQYF. CDR3 DNA: TGTGCCAGCAGTTTAGCGGGAGGGCCCGGCACAGATACGCAGTATTTT.

The table lists this clonotype with a count of one. The chain couples TRBV20-1 to TRBJ2-3; unclear D gene. CDR1 and CDR2 from the germline V gene are DFQATT and SNEGSKA (reference sequence). The CDR3 covers 14 residues. V lost 0 bases and J lost 1, with 8 bases in between. The CDR3 here is CSARDKERTDTQYF. The CDR3, as DNA: TGCAGTGCTAGAGATAAGGAACGCACAGATACGCAGTATTTT.

In its sample, this clonotype was seen a few times. Likely a read error: the CDR3 ends without its conserved phenylalanine or tryptophan. The CDR3 spells CATSDPKAGVTEAFL. CDR3 in DNA: TGTGCCACCAGTGACCCGAAGGCCGGGGTGACTGAAGCTTTCCTT. The chain combines TRBV24-1 with TRBJ1-1; D gene uncertain. The CDR3 loop spans 15 amino acids. Germline CDR1 KGHDR, CDR2 SFDVKD. V was shortened by 4 bases and J by 5 bases, with 16 bases between the two germline ends.

This clonotype was found many times. V gene TRBV10-3 combines with J gene TRBJ2-5; 9 nucleotides match TRBD1. V lost 4 bases and J lost 3; bases outside the gene matches: 9. CDR3 length: 16 residues. Looked up from germline, CDR1 is ENHRY and CDR2 is SYGVKD. The CDR3: CAISGTGTGREETQYF. CDR3 nucleotide sequence: TGTGCCATCAGTGGGACCGGGACAGGGAGGGAAGAGACCCAGTACTTC.

This clonotype was recorded once. The junction departs from germline at one end; a sequencing error may be responsible. This chain uses TRBV12-3 or TRBV12-4 with TRBJ2-2, with 8 nucleotides matching TRBD2. This CDR3 is 18 amino acids long. The CDR3 DNA is TGTGCCAGCGTTTCTACAGGGTCGCAAGCGGGAGCCACCGGGGAGATGTTTTTT. Its protein is CASVSTGSQAGATGEMFF.

This clonotype was counted many times. CDR3 nucleotide sequence: TGTGCCACCACTTTCCTACAGGGAAAGGGCTACACCTTC. It is translated as CATTFLQGKGYTF. The rearrangement links TRBV6-1 to TRBJ1-2; perhaps TRBD1 as D (6 bases). Trimming took 10 bases from V and 8 from J, leaving 20 bases between them. CDR1 and CDR2 from the germline V gene are MNHNS and SASEGT. The CDR3 runs to 13 residues.

This clonotype showed up many times. V gene TRBV2 combines with J gene TRBJ2-3; 11 bases match TRBD2. V was pared by 7 bases and J by 3 bases, with 3 bases of the junction left unmatched. The CDR3 spans 14 residues. The germline V gene has CDR1 SNHLY and CDR2 FYNNEI. CDR3 amino acids: CASKIAGGTDTQYF. The CDR3 bases are TGTGCCAGCAAAATAGCGGGAGGGACAGATACGCAGTATTTT.

The sample holds many counts of this clonotype. J is TRBJ1-2 and V is TRBV12-3 or TRBV12-4; unclear D gene. The CDR3 has 13 amino acids. Trimming left V 2 bases short and J 4 bases short, with 8 bases between. The CDR3 DNA reads as TGTGCCAGCAGTTTATTGGCAACCTATGGCTACACCTTC. It is translated as CASSLLATYGYTF.

This clonotype was detected many times. The chain uses TRBV29-1 and TRBJ2-3, with D possibly being TRBD1 (5 bases). The germline V and J ends were trimmed by 5 bases and 6 bases, with 12 bases remaining between them. Germline assignment: CDR1 SQVTM and CDR2 ANQGSEA. CDR3 length: 12 amino acids. CDR3 loop: CSVTSRADTQYF. The CDR3 region has the DNA TGCAGCGTTACGAGCAGGGCCGATACGCAGTATTTT.

The V gene is TRBV7-9, the J gene TRBJ2-1; D not resolved. The CDR3 consists of 13 residues. V was pared by 3 bases and J by 5 bases, with 8 bases between. The germline V gene has CDR1 SEHNR and CDR2 FQNEAQ (reference sequence). In nucleotides, the CDR3 is TGTGCCAGCAGCTTTGGCGCTCACAATGAGCAGTTCTTC. Residues: CASSFGAHNEQFF.

This clonotype was detected ten times or more. The gene calls are TRBV7-6 and TRBJ2-1; D is perhaps TRBD2 (5 bases). There are 15 residues in the CDR3. V shed 3 bases and J shed 3 bases, with 12 bases lying between them. Germline-derived CDR1 and CDR2 are SGHVS and FNYEAQ. The CDR3 DNA is TGTGCCAGCAGCTTGGTGGGAGCTGGCTACAATGAGCAGTTCTTC. Its protein product is CASSLVGAGYNEQFF.

In this sample, this clonotype turned up many times. The rearrangement uses TRBV5-1 and TRBJ2-2; the match to TRBD1 covers 7 bases. This CDR3 has 15 residues. The V gene end was trimmed by 0 bases and the J gene end by 5 bases; junction bases not matched to a gene: 4. Germline lookup yields CDR1 SGHRS and CDR2 YFSETQ. CDR3 residues: CASSLDAGGTGELFF. Here the CDR3 DNA reads TGCGCCAGCAGCTTGGATGCAGGGGGAACCGGGGAGCTGTTTTTT.

This clonotype was seen ten or more times. In DNA, the CDR3 is TGTGCCAGCAGCACCCTCGGGGAGGGGGCTGGATCCTACGAGCAGTACTTC. Its protein product is CASSTLGEGAGSYEQYF. V is TRBV7-8 and J is TRBJ2-7; D may be TRBD1 or TRBD2 (7 bases each). Trimming pared 5 bases from V and 1 base from J, leaving 21 bases between. Germline loops: CDR1 SGHVS, CDR2 FQNEAQ. This CDR3 comprises 17 residues.

This clonotype was counted many times. This chain uses TRBV28 with TRBJ2-5; 13 bases are shared with TRBD2. CDR1 and CDR2 (germline): MDHEN, SYDVKM. This CDR3 has 15 amino acids. J was trimmed by 4 bases and V by 7 bases; bases with no gene match: 6. CDR3 in amino acids: CASNRGLAGVETQYF. CDR3 in DNA: TGTGCCAGCAATCGCGGACTAGCGGGAGTAGAGACCCAGTACTTC. The whole variable domain, filled in from reference TRBV28 and TRBJ2-5, reads DVKVTQSSRYLVKRTGEKVFLECVQDMDHENMFWYRQDPGLGLRLIYFSYDVKMKEKGDIPEGYSVSREKKERFSLILESASTNQTSMYLCASNRGLAGVETQYFGPGTRLLVL.